Below are 8 T cell receptor beta chains sequenced from a single sample in a study of chemoradiotherapy in HPV16-positive cancers. The data were produced by immunoSEQ multiplex PCR, yet TCRdb's version contains in-frame clones alone and is incomplete. The table records about 68,000 clones, approximately 91% of them present only once. This specimen was blood, taken from a patient who underwent chemoradiotherapy. Every receptor here comes from a human donor with HPV-associated anogenital cancer.

The chain uses TRBV11-2 and TRBJ1-1; D not certain. The CDR3 has 12 residues. In germline, CDR1 is SGHAT, CDR2 FQNNGV. Trimming shortened V by 2 bases and J by 5 bases, and 6 bases separated the two germline ends. The CDR3 nucleotides are TGTGCCAGCAGCTTAAAGGGAACTGAAGCTTTCTTT. Translating gives CASSLKGTEAFF. Full variable domain (rest looked up from reference TRBV11-2 and TRBJ1-1): EAGVAQSPRYKIIEKRQSVAFWCNPISGHATLYWYQQILGQGPKLLIQFQNNGVVDDSQLPKDRFSAERLKGVDSTLKIQPAKLEDSAVYLCASSLKGTEAFFGQGTRLTVV.

The CDR3 region is CASSQGSGGRSDTQYF. CDR3 in DNA: TGTGCCAGCAGCCAGGGGTCAGGGGGCAGGTCAGATACGCAGTATTTT. This chain uses TRBV5-5 with TRBJ2-3, with 8 bases that match TRBD1. With 4 bases clipped from V and 4 bases from J, the junction kept 11 bases outside the gene matches. The CDR3 spans 16 residues. Germline CDR1 is SGHKS and CDR2 is YYEKEE (reference sequence).

The chain links TRBV6-6 to TRBJ2-1, with 8 bases that match TRBD1. The CDR3 runs to 12 residues. V trimming: 11 bases; J trimming: 7 bases; junction bases outside the gene matches: 7. CDR1 MNHNY and CDR2 SVGAGI come from the germline V gene (reference sequence). DNA of the CDR3: TGTGCCTGCCAGGGGGCCGGAAATGAGCAGTTCTTC. Translation: CACQGAGNEQFF.

The chain employs TRBV10-1 and TRBJ2-1; TRBD2 matches at 8 bases. The CDR3 is 15 amino acids. Trimming cost V 2 bases and J 2 bases; bases outside gene matches: 2. Germline CDR1 WNHNN, CDR2 SYGVQD (reference sequence). CDR3 nucleotide sequence: TGCGCCAGCAGTGAGCGGGGGGGGACCTACAATGAGCAGTTCTTC. Amino acids: CASSERGGTYNEQFF.

The chain uses TRBV7-2 and TRBJ1-2; weak D call: TRBD1 (5 bases). The CDR3 length is 14 residues. Trimming removed 1 base from V and 6 bases from J, with 12 bases in between. Germline V gives CDR1 SGHTA, CDR2 FQGNSA. CDR3 residues: CASSLVARGDGYTF. For the CDR3, the DNA is TGTGCCAGCAGCTTAGTGGCTAGGGGAGATGGCTACACCTTC.

The chain is built from TRBV19 and TRBJ1-5, with D unclear. Germline V gene lookup returns CDR1 LNHDA and CDR2 SQIVND (reference sequence). CDR3 length: 12 amino acids. V gave up 5 bases and J gave up 10 bases, with 12 bases separating them. The CDR3 loop reads CASSLRSGPQHF. For the CDR3, the DNA is TGTGCCAGTAGTCTAAGGAGTGGCCCCCAGCATTTT.

The CDR3 bases are TGCGCCAGCAGCTTGGGCGGGACGGCAGCCTACGAGCAGTACTTC. Translating it yields CASSLGGTAAYEQYF. The chain employs TRBV5-1 and TRBJ2-7; the D gene is possibly TRBD2 (6 bases). Germline assignment: CDR1 SGHRS and CDR2 YFSETQ. V lost 0 bases and J lost 2, with 12 bases in between. The CDR3 totals 15 residues.

As concerns this clone: Relative to the germline gene, one junction end is altered; a read error may explain this. The chain couples TRBV19 to TRBJ2-3; the D is unclear. The germline gives CDR1 LNHDA, CDR2 SQIVND (reference sequence). The CDR3 has 15 amino acids. The DNA for the CDR3 is TGTGGCAGTAGTATAGAGCATCGTAGCACAGATACGCAGTATTTT. Protein: CGSSIEHRSTDTQYF.